This T cell receptor beta chain was observed in a study of T cells after yellow fever vaccination. Universal primer sites and UMIs were introduced during 5'RACE template-switching synthesis of TCR cDNA. TCRdb reprocessed the 5' RACE reads with MiXCR, giving one entry per CDR3 protein. The sample has approximately 610,000 distinct CDR3 sequences, approximately 16% seen once. CDR3 length: 11 residues. Trimming took off 1 base at V and 9 bases at J, with 7 bases between the two ends. Germline V CDR1 and CDR2: SNHLY, FYNNEI. This receptor was identified in a man aged 18 to 35 who received the YFV17D yellow fever vaccine. The sample here was PBMCs, taken more than 4 days after the first yellow fever vaccination. V gene TRBV2 combines with J gene TRBJ2-7, with D unclear. The CDR3 DNA reads TGTGCCAGCAGTGAAGTAACGCGGCAGTACGTC. Translation gives CASSEVTRQYV.